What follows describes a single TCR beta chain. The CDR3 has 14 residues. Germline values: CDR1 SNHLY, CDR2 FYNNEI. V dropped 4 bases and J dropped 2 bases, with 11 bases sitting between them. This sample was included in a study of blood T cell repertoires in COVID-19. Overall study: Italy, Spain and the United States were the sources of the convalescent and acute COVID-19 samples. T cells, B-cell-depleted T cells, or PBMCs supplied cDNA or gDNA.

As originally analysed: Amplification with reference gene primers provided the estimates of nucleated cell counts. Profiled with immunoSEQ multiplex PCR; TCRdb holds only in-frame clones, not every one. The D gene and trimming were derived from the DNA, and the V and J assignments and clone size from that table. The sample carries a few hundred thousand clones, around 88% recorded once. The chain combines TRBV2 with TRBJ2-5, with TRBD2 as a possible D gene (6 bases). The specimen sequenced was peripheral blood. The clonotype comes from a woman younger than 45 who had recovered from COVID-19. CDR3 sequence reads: CASSAREVQETQYF. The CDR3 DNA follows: TGTGCCAGCAGTGCCAGGGAGGTACAAGAGACCCAGTACTTC. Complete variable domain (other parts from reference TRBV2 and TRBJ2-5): EPEVTQTPSHQVTQMGQEVILRCVPISNHLYFYWYRQILGQKVEFLVSFYNNEISEKSEIFDDQFSVERPDGSNFTLKIRSTKLEDSAMYFCASSAREVQETQYFGPGTRLLVL.